This TCR beta chain derives from a study of radiation and T cells in renal cell carcinoma. In the study overall: Nephrectomy followed 15 Gy stereotactic body radiation by 4 weeks.

Clones were read by immunoSEQ multiplex PCR, and TCRdb kept only the in-frame ones, dropping some. The repertoire holds some 150,000 clones, about 88% seen once, with about 12% in the top ten. The CDR3 covers 14 residues. The germline CDR1 and CDR2 sequences are SEHNR and FQNEAQ (reference sequence). V lost 5 bases and J 6 bases, leaving 17 bases between the germline ends. Time point: baseline pretreatment blood. The treatment here: 15 Gy SBRT to primary tumor, nephrectomy 4 weeks later. This receptor was identified in a woman aged 50 to 65 with renal cell carcinoma. The starting material was blood, obtained from a patient whose treatment included radiotherapy and nephrectomy. The chain joins TRBV7-9 to TRBJ2-7; D possibly corresponds to TRBD1 (5 bases). In nucleotides, the CDR3 is TGTGCCAGCAGCCCCCCCTCAGGGATGAGCGAGCAGTACTTC. Translated: CASSPPSGMSEQYF.